This paragraph covers one TCR beta chain sequence. Germline V CDR1 and CDR2: MNHEY, SMNVEV (reference sequence). This CDR3 has 15 amino acids. V lost 6 bases to trimming and J lost 8 bases; unmatched junction nucleotides: 12. The data derive from a study of blood T cell repertoires in COVID-19. In the study overall: Spain, Italy and the United States supplied samples that represented acute and convalescent COVID-19.

Methods used by the authors: Scientists estimated how many nucleated cells there were by amplifying reference gene primers. Method: immunoSEQ multiplex PCR; TCRdb's copy keeps in-frame clones and lacks some. V and J calls and clone size are those listed in that table; D and trimming were worked out from the DNA. The sample holds about 130,000 clones; around 76% are singletons and the top ten take 11%. The TCR was taken from a human donor in a cohort sampled during active COVID-19. The chain recombines TRBV27 with TRBJ1-4; 7 bases are shared with TRBD1. Sequencing input: peripheral blood. DNA for the CDR3: TGTGCCAGCAGCCCACGACAGGGTGAGGTCGAAAAACTGTTTTTT. This gives the protein CASSPRQGEVEKLFF.